This is a list of T cell receptor beta chains from one sample in a study of Graves' ophthalmopathy and Graves' hyperthyroidism. TCRdb independently ran MiXCR on the multiplex PCR reads; one entry per CDR3 protein. The profile shows 200,000 to 250,000 distinct CDR3 sequences, roughly 21% of them singletons. The sample taken for sequencing was peripheral blood. The source of these receptors is a woman between 45 and 65 years old with Graves' ophthalmopathy. Both conserved end residues are trimmed from each CDR3. Each record gives: V gene, CDR3 protein.

TRBV19	ASSIGLKQPQH
TRBV20-1	SAVQRADQPQH
TRBV7-8	ASSSGTGNLNYGYT
TRBV5-1	ASSLAPRGLAGGTNYEQY
TRBV6-2/TRBV6-3	ASTGLAGETQY
TRBV24-1	ATRPSARTYEQY
TRBV2	ASSALRQVTYEQY
TRBV27	ASSLELPSSYNSPLH
TRBV20-1	SAKLSGDTQY
TRBV29-1	SVAEGVSNQPQH
TRBV20-1	SAREPRGVRQPQH
TRBV11-2	ASSLDPKGVSYGYT
TRBV19	ASSAYQGSNQPQH
TRBV6-1	ASSATGQGSPLH
TRBV19	ASSIAGDGELF
TRBV30	AWSDSGWGTEAF
TRBV28	ASSFPWTNQPQH
TRBV4-2	ASSPSSGYTEAF
TRBV3-1	ASSHTGRQNTEAF
TRBV11-1	ASSKTSGVYNEQF
TRBV7-2	ASSLARGSGQPQH
TRBV2	ASTEGGYEQY
TRBV7-8	ASSLEDEQY
TRBV30	AWGTGGLTEAF
TRBV24-1	ATSDYGVGVAQY